A single sample gave rise to the 28 T cell receptor beta chains below, sequenced in a study of shared clonotypes between healthy human individuals (dated by TCRdb to the early 2020s). Libraries were prepared through the immunoSEQ multiplex PCR assay. TCRdb's version of the immuneACCESS table is confined to in-frame rearrangements and falls short of the full clone set. An unresolved V gene accounts for under half of the shortfall where checked; the remainder is of unknown origin. This sample has 2,500,000 or so clones in its table, and around 90% of those were observed once. About 0.13% of the sample lies in the top ten. Sequences were obtained from naive CD4+ T cells sorted from blood. The sample's cell subset or site, from its label and the paper: CD45RA+ positively selected. The receptor set was obtained from a man in his late teens or twenties in good health.

The chain uses TRBV5-8 and TRBJ2-2; TRBD1 aligns across 7 bases. In germline, CDR1 is SGHTS, CDR2 YDEGEE. The CDR3 is made up of 17 amino acids. V shed 0 bases and J 0 bases; nucleotides not matched to a gene: 5. CDR3 loop: CASSLGTGTANTGELFF. CDR3 DNA sequence: TGTGCCAGCAGCTTGGGGACCGGGACAGCGAACACCGGGGAGCTGTTTTTT.

Remarks on this clone: This specimen includes other DNA sequences encoding the same CDR3. J is TRBJ1-2 and V is TRBV28; D gene uncertain. V lost 2 bases to trimming and J lost 5 bases, with 6 bases between them. Per germline, CDR1 MDHEN and CDR2 SYDVKM. The CDR3 has 12 residues. This chain's CDR3 is CASSLLGYGYTF. The CDR3 DNA sequence: TGTGCCAGCAGTTTACTGGGATATGGCTACACCTTC.

The V and J genes are TRBV5-1 and TRBJ2-1, with TRBD2 as a possible D gene (6 bases). Trimming stripped 0 bases from V and 6 bases from J, with 13 bases between. This CDR3 has 15 residues. From germline, CDR1 is SGHRS and CDR2 YFSETQ. CDR3 sequence: CASSLVAGTFNEQFF. Written as DNA, the CDR3 is TGCGCCAGCAGCTTGGTGGCGGGAACCTTCAATGAGCAGTTCTTC.

The rearrangement uses TRBV5-8 and TRBJ2-7, with TRBD1 identical over 10 bases. Germline lookup yields CDR1 SGHTS and CDR2 YDEGEE. The CDR3 totals 15 residues. V lost 3 bases and J lost 2; bases outside the gene matches: 5. The DNA for the CDR3 is TGTGCCAGCAGCTCGGGACAGGGGTTAGCCTACGAGCAGTACTTC. As protein: CASSSGQGLAYEQYF.

The V and J genes are TRBV6-1 and TRBJ2-3; D is perhaps TRBD2 (5 bases). V shed 0 bases and J shed 1 base, with 11 bases lying between them. CDR3 length: 16 residues. The germline gives CDR1 MNHNS, CDR2 SASEGT. The CDR3 loop reads CASSEALGVGTDTQYF. As DNA, the CDR3 is TGTGCCAGCAGTGAAGCTTTGGGAGTGGGCACAGATACGCAGTATTTT.

This rearrangement joins TRBV6-5 to TRBJ2-7; 7 bases fit TRBD2. The CDR3 has 15 residues. With V trimmed by 5 bases and J by 2 bases, 9 bases remained unmatched. Looked up from germline, CDR1 is MNHEY and CDR2 is SVGAGI. The CDR3 sequence: CASSRRGGPPYEQYF. The CDR3 nucleotides are TGTGCCAGCAGTCGACGCGGGGGACCCCCCTACGAGCAGTACTTC.

The chain carries TRBV7-8 and TRBJ2-1, with 7 bases fitting TRBD2. After removal of 5 bases from V and 4 bases from J, the junction contained 14 bases not matched to a gene. The CDR3 contains 17 residues. The germline CDR1 and CDR2 sequences are SGHVS and FQNEAQ. CDR3 DNA sequence: TGTGCCAGCAGCGCATCGTCCGGGACTACTAGATACAATGAGCAGTTCTTC. As protein: CASSASSGTTRYNEQFF.

The genes are TRBV6-5 and TRBJ2-7; 7 bases agree with TRBD1. The CDR3 spans 13 residues. Germline CDR1 reads MNHEY; CDR2 reads SVGAGI. V trimming: 6 bases; J trimming: 7 bases; junction bases outside the gene matches: 9. The DNA of the CDR3 is TGTGCCAGCAGCCCGGGACAGCCCCGAGAGCAGTACTTC. Residues: CASSPGQPREQYF.

Points on this clone: Other DNA sequences from this sample encode an identical CDR3 as well. The gene calls are TRBV5-1 and TRBJ1-2; D is unresolved. Germline V lookup: CDR1 SGHRS, CDR2 YFSETQ. This CDR3 has 13 residues. V was shortened by 5 bases and J by 1 base, with 9 bases between the two germline ends. The CDR3 DNA reads as TGCGCCAGCAGTCAAGACGGTAACTATGGCTACACCTTC. Its protein is CASSQDGNYGYTF.

The chain carries TRBV7-2 and TRBJ1-2; the D is unclear. This CDR3 comprises 13 residues. V shed 0 bases and J shed 6 bases, with 8 bases lying between them. Germline CDR1 SGHTA, CDR2 FQGNSA. CDR3 nucleotide sequence: TGTGCCAGCAGCTTAGCCCGGAATAATGGCTACACCTTC. Translation: CASSLARNNGYTF.

V usage is TRBV5-4 and J usage is TRBJ2-3, with 11 bases aligning to TRBD2. This CDR3 is 16 amino acids long. Germline trimming cut 3 bases from V and 2 bases from J; bases unmatched to any gene: 5. Germline values: CDR1 SGHNT, CDR2 YYREEE (reference sequence). CDR3 region: CASSSSGGPITDTQYF. The CDR3 coding sequence is TGTGCCAGCAGCTCTAGCGGGGGGCCCATCACAGATACGCAGTATTTT. The variable domain in full, with the rest retrieved from reference TRBV5-4 and TRBJ2-3, is ETGVTQSPTHLIKTRGQQVTLRCSSQSGHNTVSWYQQALGQGPQFIFQYYREEENGRGNFPPRFSGLQFPNYSSELNVNALELDDSALYLCASSSSGGPITDTQYFGPGTRLTVL.

This clone was counted a single time. This CDR3 is also generated by other DNA sequences in the sample. The chain is built from TRBV5-1 and TRBJ2-3; D possibly corresponds to TRBD1 (5 bases). The ends were cut back, 0 bases at V and 0 bases at J, with 8 bases in the middle. This CDR3 spans 15 amino acids. From germline, CDR1 is SGHRS and CDR2 YFSETQ. The CDR3 region has the DNA TGCGCCAGCAGCTTGGGGGCAGGGAGCACAGATACGCAGTATTTT. Translating gives CASSLGAGSTDTQYF.

This sequence joins TRBV25-1 and TRBJ1-2, with unresolved D. Looked up from germline, CDR1 is MGHDK and CDR2 is SYGVNS. CDR3 length: 13 amino acids. Trimming stripped 4 bases from V and 8 bases from J, with 14 bases between. This chain's CDR3 is CASSVARSMGYTF. In nucleotides, the CDR3 is TGTGCCAGCAGTGTGGCCAGATCTATGGGCTACACCTTC.

This chain uses TRBV14 with TRBJ2-7; 7 positions match TRBD2. Germline V gene lookup returns CDR1 SGHDN and CDR2 FVKESK. V shed 1 base, J shed 5 bases, and the junction held 5 bases outside the gene matches. This CDR3 has 14 residues. The CDR3 region is CASSQVVGGNEQYF. The CDR3 bases are TGTGCCAGCAGCCAAGTAGTGGGGGGGAACGAGCAGTACTTC.

This chain connects TRBV19 to TRBJ1-3, with a tentative D call TRBD1 (6 bases). Germline CDR1 reads LNHDA; CDR2 reads SQIVND (reference sequence). CDR3 length: 16 residues. Trimming cost V 3 bases and J 2 bases, with 14 bases left between them. This CDR3 is CASSIGTGSTGNTIYF. DNA for the CDR3: TGTGCCAGTAGTATTGGTACAGGGTCTACTGGAAACACCATATATTTT.

The V gene is TRBV29-1, the J gene TRBJ2-1; D remains ambiguous. The V and J ends lost 3 bases and 0 bases respectively, with 9 bases between them. Germline lookup yields CDR1 SQVTM and CDR2 ANQGSEA. The CDR3 is made up of 14 amino acids. This CDR3 reads CSVEVVSSYNEQFF. As DNA, the CDR3 is TGCAGCGTTGAGGTTGTGAGCTCCTACAATGAGCAGTTCTTC.

J is TRBJ2-3 and V is TRBV30, with TRBD1 identical over 8 bases. The junction had 10 bases not matched to a gene; V was cut back by 8 bases and J by 3 bases. The CDR3 length is 14 residues. From germline, CDR1 is GTSNPN and CDR2 SVGIG (reference sequence). CDR3 in amino acids: CASRQGPSTDTQYF. The CDR3 region has the DNA TGTGCCAGCCGACAGGGGCCTTCGACAGATACGCAGTATTTT.

Comments on this clone: The sample contains more than one DNA sequence encoding this CDR3. This rearrangement joins TRBV18 to TRBJ2-6; D gene unclear. The CDR3 runs 15 residues. The V end lost 3 bases, the J end lost 0 bases, and 6 bases lay between the germline ends. In germline, CDR1 is KGHSH, CDR2 LQKENI. The CDR3 sequence is CASSPLGSGANVLTF. The DNA for the CDR3 is TGTGCCAGCTCACCGTTAGGCTCTGGGGCCAACGTCCTGACTTTC.

This clone was detected a few times. Here the CDR3 DNA reads TGTGCCAGCAGCTTTGAGGGAAACACCATATATTTT. This sequence encodes CASSFEGNTIYF. The chain combines TRBV11-2 with TRBJ1-3, with D uncertain. Germline V gives CDR1 SGHAT, CDR2 FQNNGV. The CDR3 runs 12 residues. The germline V and J ends were trimmed by 3 bases and 4 bases, with 4 bases remaining between them.

The gene calls are TRBV30 and TRBJ1-6; D is ambiguous. Trimming stripped 0 bases from V and 8 bases from J, with 17 bases between. Germline values: CDR1 GTSNPN, CDR2 SVGIG (reference sequence). The CDR3 is 16 amino acids. In DNA, the CDR3 is TGTGCCTGGAGTGTACCCGGCCCAGGCGTACATTCACCCCTCCACTTT. Its translation is CAWSVPGPGVHSPLHF.

This sequence joins TRBV4-2 and TRBJ2-7; D not resolved. The germline V and J ends were trimmed by 1 base and 2 bases, with 12 bases remaining between them. This CDR3 contains 15 residues. CDR1 is LGHNA and CDR2 is YNFKEQ in the germline V gene. In DNA, the CDR3 is TGTGCCAGCAGCCAAGTTGTGGCCGCCGCCTACGAGCAGTACTTC. Translated, it gives CASSQVVAAAYEQYF.

This chain links TRBV18 with TRBJ1-4; D is unresolved. V was clipped by 3 bases and J by 0 bases, with 8 bases between them. The germline V gene has CDR1 KGHSH and CDR2 LQKENI. This CDR3 is 15 amino acids long. The CDR3 here is CASSPVEATNEKLFF. In nucleotides, the CDR3 is TGTGCCAGCTCACCGGTGGAGGCAACTAATGAAAAACTGTTTTTT.

This chain uses TRBV13 with TRBJ1-2; a weak D match, TRBD1 (6 bases). The ends were cut back, 4 bases at V and 1 base at J, with 13 bases in the middle. In germline, CDR1 is PRHDT, CDR2 FYEKMQ (reference sequence). This CDR3 region has 15 residues. CDR3 amino acids: CASSSRGFYNYGYTF. CDR3 coding DNA: TGTGCCAGCAGCTCCAGGGGTTTTTATAACTATGGCTACACCTTC.

This chain joins TRBV4-3 and TRBJ2-2; D remains unclear. Germline V gene data show CDR1 as LGHNA and CDR2 as YSLEER. CDR3 length: 17 residues. The ends were cut back, 0 bases at V and 0 bases at J, with 11 bases in the middle. The CDR3 spells CASSQDFTAPNTGELFF. CDR3 nucleotides: TGCGCCAGCAGCCAAGATTTCACTGCACCGAACACCGGGGAGCTGTTTTTT.

The chain carries TRBV18 and TRBJ1-1, with a weak D call TRBD1 (5 bases). V was trimmed by 6 bases and J by 1 base, leaving 9 bases between them. Per the germline V gene, CDR1 is KGHSH and CDR2 is LQKENI. CDR3 length equals 13 residues. CDR3 sequence reads: CASSDGGNTEAFF. DNA of the CDR3: TGTGCCAGCTCGGATGGGGGGAACACTGAAGCTTTCTTT.

The chain has TRBV7-2 and TRBJ2-7, with TRBD1 identical over 9 bases. The V segment lost 1 base and the J segment 8 bases; nucleotides outside the gene matches: 9. The CDR3 covers 15 residues. Germline assignment: CDR1 SGHTA and CDR2 FQGNSA. Written as DNA, the CDR3 is TGTGCCAGCAGCTTAGGGACAGGGGAGGGGTACCAGCAGTACTTC. Its translation: CASSLGTGEGYQQYF.

Details on this clone: Additional DNA sequences in this sample encode the identical CDR3. The chain joins TRBV6-5 to TRBJ2-3; 10 nucleotides line up with TRBD2. The ends lost 5 bases at V and 1 base at J; junction bases unmatched: 3. CDR3 length: 15 amino acids. CDR1 is MNHEY, CDR2 SVGAGI, per germline. CDR3 in DNA: TGTGCCAGCAGTCGCGGGACTAGCGGCACAGATACGCAGTATTTT. This sequence encodes CASSRGTSGTDTQYF.

This clone was seen a single time. The CDR3 nucleotides are TGTGCCAGCAGTTTATTCCGGCTCGGGGAGCAGTTCTTC. Its protein is CASSLFRLGEQFF. The chain joins TRBV27 to TRBJ2-1; no clear D. V was shortened by 1 base and J by 10 bases, with 11 bases between the two germline ends. Germline assignment: CDR1 MNHEY and CDR2 SMNVEV (reference sequence). CDR3 length: 13 amino acids.